This TCR beta chain was obtained from a study of PD-L1 blockade in urothelial cancer. The wider study: Administration of atezolizumab to patients began in the mid-2010s, at 1,200 mg intravenously every 3 weeks.

Noted time point: pretreatment peripheral blood. CDR3 length equals 14 residues. Germline V gives CDR1 MNHEY, CDR2 SVGAGI. V lost 7 bases and J lost 4; bases outside the gene matches: 5. This clone was observed a handful of times. Assay used: immunoSEQ multiplex PCR; TCRdb lists only in-frame clones, some missing. The sample contains some 52,000 clones, about 75% of which appear only once. This specimen consisted of PBMCs, obtained around atezolizumab (anti-PD-L1) treatment. This receptor was identified in a man between 70 and 80 years old with urothelial cancer. This chain joins TRBV6-5 and TRBJ2-3; 10 bases fit TRBD2. The CDR3 here is CASKPGLASDTQYF. The CDR3 coding sequence is TGTGCCAGCAAACCGGGACTAGCGTCAGATACGCAGTATTTT.